Listed here are 20 T cell receptor beta chains from one sample, sequenced in a study of blood T cell repertoires in COVID-19. Assay used: immunoSEQ multiplex PCR; TCRdb lists only in-frame clones, some missing. The table shows 410,000 or so clones, with around 91% occurring only once. Sequencing used peripheral blood. The receptors here all came from a woman aged 35 to 49 with COVID-19, enrolled during active disease.

This chain connects TRBV28 to TRBJ1-5; D may be TRBD1 (5 bases). This CDR3 spans 16 amino acids. V lost 4 bases to trimming and J lost 5 bases, with 18 bases between them. The V gene's germline CDR1 is MDHEN and CDR2 SYDVKM. CDR3 sequence: CASSSSQGGVDQPQHF. The CDR3 coding sequence is TGTGCCAGCAGTTCTTCTCAGGGAGGGGTGGATCAGCCCCAGCATTTT. The entire variable domain, with the rest obtained from reference TRBV28 and TRBJ1-5, is as follows: DVKVTQSSRYLVKRTGEKVFLECVQDMDHENMFWYRQDPGLGLRLIYFSYDVKMKEKGDIPEGYSVSREKKERFSLILESASTNQTSMYLCASSSSQGGVDQPQHFGDGTRLSIL.

This clone showed up just once. The V call is TRBV7-3, the J call TRBJ2-3; D possibly corresponds to TRBD1 (6 bases). The germline gives CDR1 SGHTA, CDR2 FQGTGA. Trimming removed 4 bases from V and 0 bases from J, with 11 bases in between. CDR3 length: 15 amino acids. The CDR3 sequence: CASSSSGQSTDTQYF. Here the CDR3 DNA reads TGTGCCAGCAGCTCAAGCGGACAGAGCACAGATACGCAGTATTTT.

V and J are TRBV4-1 and TRBJ2-7; 10 nucleotides agree with TRBD1. Germline-derived CDR1 and CDR2 are MGHRA and YSYEKL. CDR3 length: 15 amino acids. Trimming removed 4 bases from V and 2 bases from J; junction bases left unmatched: 5. CDR3 DNA: TGCGCCAGCAGCCTGGATGGACAGGGGGCCTACGAGCAGTACTTC. The encoded protein is CASSLDGQGAYEQYF.

V gene TRBV6-5 combines with J gene TRBJ2-7, with 11 bases aligning to TRBD2. J was trimmed by 6 bases and V by 6 bases; bases with no gene match: 7. Germline V gives CDR1 MNHEY, CDR2 SVGAGI. CDR3 size: 14 residues. Here the CDR3 reads CASRVAGGISEQYF. The CDR3 region has the DNA TGTGCCAGCAGAGTAGCGGGAGGGATCTCCGAGCAGTACTTC.

The chain recombines TRBV12-3 or TRBV12-4 with TRBJ2-3, with D maybe TRBD1 (5 bases). V lost 6 bases to trimming and J lost 4 bases, with 8 bases between them. This CDR3 region has 12 residues. The CDR3, as DNA: TGTGCCAGCAGGAGACAGCCAGATACGCAGTATTTT. Protein sequence: CASRRQPDTQYF.

The rearrangement links TRBV6-5 to TRBJ2-2; no definite D call. V was shortened by 0 bases and J by 6 bases, with 11 bases between the two germline ends. Per the germline V gene, CDR1 is MNHEY and CDR2 is SVGAGI. The CDR3 has 15 residues. The chain's CDR3 is CASSYSITLAGELFF. The CDR3 region has the DNA TGTGCCAGCAGTTACTCGATCACTTTGGCCGGGGAGCTGTTTTTT.

This clone was observed a single time. The chain recombines TRBV7-9 with TRBJ2-7, with 8 bases lining up with TRBD1. This CDR3 contains 19 residues. V was clipped by 1 base and J by 4 bases; unmatched bases: 18. CDR1 and CDR2 from the germline V gene are SEHNR and FQNEAQ (reference sequence). The DNA of the CDR3 is TGTGCCAGCAGCTTAGGTGGCCTGTGGAAGGACAGGGATTCGTACGAGCAGTACTTC. It encodes CASSLGGLWKDRDSYEQYF. Based on the CDR3 plus reference TRBV7-9 and TRBJ2-7, the full variable domain is DTGVSQNPRHKITKRGQNVTFRCDPISEHNRLYWYRQTLGQGPEFLTYFQNEAQLEKSRLLSDRFSAERPKGSFSTLEIQRTEQGDSAMYLCASSLGGLWKDRDSYEQYFGPGTRLTVT.

The V call is TRBV27, the J call TRBJ2-7, with D perhaps TRBD2 (5 bases). The CDR3 sequence is 13 residues long. V was cut by 0 bases and J by 7 bases, with 10 bases left in between. In germline, CDR1 is MNHEY, CDR2 SMNVEV (reference sequence). CDR3 coding DNA: TGTGCCAGCAGTTTATCGGCCGGGGAGGAGCAGTACTTC. Translating gives CASSLSAGEEQYF.

This chain uses TRBV6-5 with TRBJ1-3; the D is unclear. The CDR3 is 15 amino acids. Germline loops: CDR1 MNHEY, CDR2 SVGAGI. The ends were cut back, 0 bases at V and 0 bases at J, with 6 bases in the middle. CDR3 in amino acids: CASSYSKLSGNTIYF. The CDR3, as DNA: TGTGCCAGCAGTTACTCGAAGCTCTCTGGAAACACCATATATTTT.

The CDR3 bases are TGTGCCAGCAGTTACTCGATAGCCACTGAAGCTTTCTTT. Translating it yields CASSYSIATEAFF. The gene calls are TRBV6-5 and TRBJ1-1; D unresolved. The length of the CDR3 is 13 residues. Germline CDR1 reads MNHEY; CDR2 reads SVGAGI. Trimming took off 0 bases at V and 4 bases at J, with 6 bases between the two ends.

The chain is built from TRBV11-3 and TRBJ2-3; 8 positions agree with TRBD2. The CDR3 is made up of 15 amino acids. The germline V gene encodes CDR1 SGHNT and CDR2 YENEEA. Trimming cost V 8 bases and J 6 bases; bases outside gene matches: 13. The CDR3 sequence: CASQTGRGVLDTQYF. In nucleotides, the CDR3 is TGTGCCAGCCAGACCGGGAGGGGGGTTCTTGATACGCAGTATTTT.

The V call is TRBV10-1, the J call TRBJ1-2; 8 bases agree with TRBD1. Germline CDR1 is WNHNN and CDR2 is SYGVQD (reference sequence). This CDR3 is built from 13 residues. The junction had 6 bases not matched to a gene; V was cut back by 6 bases and J by 6 bases. CDR3 amino acids: CASSVQGAHGYTF. CDR3 in DNA: TGCGCCAGCAGCGTTCAGGGGGCGCATGGCTACACCTTC.

The genes are TRBV18 and TRBJ2-3, with 7 bases fitting TRBD1. Germline trimming cut 6 bases from V and 1 base from J; bases unmatched to any gene: 4. Germline lookup yields CDR1 KGHSH and CDR2 LQKENI. CDR3 length: 14 amino acids. In nucleotides, the CDR3 is TGTGCCAGCTCGACCGGGACAGGCACAGATACGCAGTATTTT. Translating it yields CASSTGTGTDTQYF.

The chain carries TRBV9 and TRBJ1-3; D is possibly TRBD1 (5 bases). The CDR3 has 21 residues. Germline V CDR1 and CDR2: SGDLS, YYNGEE. V shed 4 bases and J shed 0 bases, with 29 bases lying between them. The CDR3 nucleotides read TGTGCCAGCAGCTCCCCCTCCCCAGGGAGGAGTTGGTGGGGCTCTGGAAACACCATATATTTT. It specifies CASSSPSPGRSWWGSGNTIYF.

The rearrangement joins TRBV7-2 to TRBJ2-1, with D tentatively TRBD2 (5 bases). Trimming shortened V by 11 bases and J by 4 bases, and 15 bases separated the two germline ends. The germline V gene encodes CDR1 SGHTA and CDR2 FQGNSA. The CDR3 length is 13 residues. The CDR3 DNA is TGTGCCGTTAGGCAAGGCGGGTACAATGAGCAGTTCTTC. Translation gives CAVRQGGYNEQFF. The full variable domain, its missing parts supplied by reference TRBV7-2 and TRBJ2-1, is GAGVSQSPSNKVTEKGKDVELRCDPISGHTALYWYRQSLGQGLEFLIYFQGNSAPDKSGLPSDRFSAERTGGSVSTLTIQRTQQEDSAVYLCAVRQGGYNEQFFGPGTRLTVL.

The chain carries TRBV5-1 and TRBJ1-1; TRBD1 agrees at 8 bases. Germline CDR1 reads SGHRS; CDR2 reads YFSETQ. This CDR3 has 16 amino acids. V was pared by 0 bases and J by 14 bases, with 18 bases of the junction left unmatched. This CDR3 reads CASSLEVGRGLLRPFF. The DNA for the CDR3 is TGCGCCAGCAGCTTGGAGGTCGGCAGGGGGCTCCTACGCCCATTCTTT. The whole variable domain, filled in from reference TRBV5-1 and TRBJ1-1, reads KAGVTQTPRYLIKTRGQQVTLSCSPISGHRSVSWYQQTPGQGLQFLFEYFSETQRNKGNFPGRFSGRQFSNSRSEMNVSTLELGDSALYLCASSLEVGRGLLRPFFGQGTRLTVV.

A single count supports this clone. The chain recombines TRBV2 with TRBJ2-7; possibly TRBD1 for D (6 bases). CDR1 and CDR2 (germline): SNHLY, FYNNEI. Trimming shortened V by 5 bases and J by 3 bases, and 11 bases separated the two germline ends. The CDR3 covers 13 residues. The CDR3 DNA is TGTGCCAGCAGTCGGGACACCCTCTACGAGCAGTACTTC. It translates to CASSRDTLYEQYF. Supplemented by reference TRBV2 and TRBJ2-7, the full variable domain reads EPEVTQTPSHQVTQMGQEVILRCVPISNHLYFYWYRQILGQKVEFLVSFYNNEISEKSEIFDDQFSVERPDGSNFTLKIRSTKLEDSAMYFCASSRDTLYEQYFGPGTRLTVT.

A single count supports this clone. The chain carries TRBV5-1 and TRBJ2-5; 8 bases align to TRBD1. CDR3 length equals 16 residues. V gave up 7 bases and J gave up 1 base; unmatched junction bases: 12. Looked up from germline, CDR1 is SGHRS and CDR2 is YFSETQ. CDR3 loop: CASAQDGQGFQETQYF. CDR3 coding DNA: TGCGCCAGCGCCCAGGACGGACAGGGATTCCAAGAGACCCAGTACTTC.

This sequence joins TRBV9 and TRBJ1-6, with a weak D call TRBD1 (6 bases). Germline V CDR1 and CDR2: SGDLS, YYNGEE. V was cut by 0 bases and J by 0 bases, with 10 bases left in between. The CDR3 consists of 17 residues. CDR3 sequence reads: CASSVGGQSSYNSPLHF. The CDR3 region has the DNA TGTGCCAGCAGCGTAGGGGGGCAGAGCTCCTATAATTCACCCCTCCACTTT.

V gene TRBV6-2 or TRBV6-3 combines with J gene TRBJ2-1; possible D gene TRBD2, 7 bases. This CDR3 is built from 14 residues. The germline gives CDR1 MNHEY, CDR2 SVGEGT. The V gene lost 1 base and the J gene lost 5 bases, with 9 bases spanning the gap. In DNA form, the CDR3 reads TGTGCCAGCAGTTACTGGGGGGGCGACAATGAGCAGTTCTTC. It specifies CASSYWGGDNEQFF.